Here is one TCR beta chain with its context. This sample was taken from a study of technical replicates of blood from several donors. Clones were sequenced by immunoSEQ multiplex PCR, and TCRdb holds only the in-frame ones, with some missing. The table includes some 100,000 clones, roughly 95% detected once. After removal of 2 bases from V and 6 bases from J, the junction contained 10 bases not matched to a gene. The CDR3 length is 16 residues. The germline V gene has CDR1 MRHNA and CDR2 SNTAGT. The clonotype was recovered from a human donor in good health. The chain recombines TRBV6-4 with TRBJ1-1; 9 bases are shared with TRBD1. Sequenced: T cells isolated from PBMCs. CDR3 loop: CASSDTWTGESSEAFF. CDR3 coding DNA: TGTGCCAGCAGTGACACCTGGACAGGGGAGTCTTCTGAAGCTTTCTTT.